This passage covers 18 T cell receptor beta chains from one sample sequenced in a study of blood T cells in healthy people across ages. The second PCR ran about 6 to 12 cycles with a sample-barcoded 5' primer and J-beta primers. TCRdb itself ran the 5' RACE reads through MiXCR, one entry per CDR3 protein. The sample gives 920,000 or so distinct CDR3 sequences, less than 50% of which show up once; approximately 17% is in the top ten. Material: blood. The receptors were sampled from a woman in her sixties in good health.

This rearrangement joins TRBV7-2 to TRBJ2-1; 7 bases match TRBD2. The CDR3 consists of 16 residues. Trimming at V came to 5 bases and at J to 5 bases, leaving 12 bases not matched to a gene. In germline, CDR1 is SGHTA, CDR2 FQGNSA. The CDR3, as DNA: TGTGCCAGCAGCCCCCGCACCAGGACTAGGGACAATGAGCAGTTCTTC. This sequence encodes CASSPRTRTRDNEQFF.

This clonotype was counted a few times. V is TRBV10-3 and J is TRBJ1-5; no firm D call. The CDR3 is 12 amino acids. Germline-derived CDR1 and CDR2 are ENHRY and SYGVKD. CDR3: CATAPGNQPQHF. The CDR3 nucleotides read TGTGCTACGGCCCCCGGCAATCAGCCCCAGCATTTT.

This clonotype was observed at least ten times. The rearrangement links TRBV12-3 or TRBV12-4 to TRBJ2-5, with D perhaps TRBD2 (5 bases). The CDR3 loop spans 11 amino acids. The germline V and J ends were trimmed by 8 bases and 3 bases, with 7 bases remaining between them. CDR3 sequence (DNA): TGTGCCAGCTCGGGGAAAGAGACCCAGTACTTC. Amino acids: CASSGKETQYF.

The chain joins TRBV29-1 to TRBJ2-1; no definite D call. The CDR3 is 11 amino acids. V gave up 7 bases and J gave up 5 bases, with 9 bases separating them. In germline, CDR1 is SQVTM, CDR2 ANQGSEA. CDR3 DNA: TGCAGCGCTTCTCTGGACAATGAGCAGTTCTTC. It yields the protein CSASLDNEQFF.

The chain combines TRBV5-6 with TRBJ1-2; D is unresolved. The CDR3 runs 13 residues. Germline CDR1 is SGHDT and CDR2 is YYEEEE. The germline V and J ends were trimmed by 0 bases and 8 bases, with 11 bases remaining between them. The CDR3 is CASSLDQVKGYTF. Written as DNA, the CDR3 is TGTGCCAGCAGCTTGGATCAGGTCAAGGGCTACACCTTC.

The chain recombines TRBV27 with TRBJ2-3; 7 bases match TRBD2. Per the germline V gene, CDR1 is MNHEY and CDR2 is SMNVEV (reference sequence). This CDR3 comprises 13 residues. V lost 2 bases to trimming and J lost 6 bases; unmatched junction nucleotides: 2. In DNA form, the CDR3 reads TGTGCCAGCAGTTTAGCCGGGAGGGATACGCAGTATTTT. Its translation: CASSLAGRDTQYF.

V is TRBV20-1 and J is TRBJ1-2, with D perhaps matching TRBD1 (5 bases). Trimming cost V 1 base and J 4 bases, with 22 bases left between them. CDR3 length: 17 amino acids. Germline lookup yields CDR1 DFQATT and CDR2 SNEGSKA (reference sequence). The CDR3 protein is CSARVPGPQKRSYGYTF. CDR3 DNA: TGCAGTGCTAGAGTTCCGGGACCCCAAAAGAGATCCTATGGCTACACCTTC.

The rearrangement uses TRBV21-1 and TRBJ1-2; the table's D call of TRBD1 was not tested on the DNA. TRBV21-1 constitutes a pseudogene. The CDR3 sequence is 11 residues long. The CDR3 is CANGGDRGYTF. CDR3 bases: TGTGCCAACGGGGGAGACAGAGGCTACACCTTC.

The sample holds a few counts of this clonotype. The chain carries TRBV6-2 or TRBV6-3 and TRBJ2-5, with D possibly being TRBD2 (6 bases). V shed 3 bases and J shed 6 bases, with 20 bases lying between them. The CDR3 is 16 amino acids. Germline CDR1 reads MNHEY; CDR2 reads SVGEGT. CDR3 sequence (DNA): TGTGCCAGCAGTTATGGAGCGGGCGGAGATCTGAAGACCCAGTACTTC. This translates into CASSYGAGGDLKTQYF.

V is TRBV7-8 and J is TRBJ2-4; 9 bases are a match to TRBD2. The trim removed 5 bases at V and 8 bases at J, leaving 16 bases unmatched. There are 17 residues in the CDR3. Germline values: CDR1 SGHVS, CDR2 FQNEAQ. CDR3 nucleotides: TGTGCCAGCAGCCGGGGAAGGGCGGGAGGGCCAAGGGACATTCAGTACTTC. Protein: CASSRGRAGGPRDIQYF.

This rearrangement joins TRBV6-5 to TRBJ1-2; TRBD1 matches 9 bases. CDR3 size: 16 residues. Trimming cost V 2 bases and J 0 bases; bases outside gene matches: 4. Germline V gene sequence: CDR1 MNHEY, CDR2 SVGAGI. The DNA of the CDR3 is TGTGCCAGCAGTTACGGGACAGGGAGTACTAACTATGGCTACACCTTC. This gives the protein CASSYGTGSTNYGYTF.

The rearrangement joins TRBV9 to TRBJ2-1, with 8 bases fitting TRBD1. The DNA end is a closer match to TRBJ2-7, so the J assignment may be wrong. This CDR3 is 15 amino acids long. Germline V gene sequence: CDR1 SGDLS, CDR2 YYNGEE. CDR3 nucleotide sequence: TGTGCCAGCAGCGTAGGACAGGGGCCCAACAATGAGCAGTACTTC. It is translated as CASSVGQGPNNEQYF.

This rearrangement joins TRBV5-1 to TRBJ1-1, with D possibly matching TRBD1 (5 bases). Germline values: CDR1 SGHRS, CDR2 YFSETQ. V lost 0 bases to trimming and J lost 4 bases, with 22 bases between them. The CDR3 is 18 amino acids. CDR3 bases: TGCGCCAGCAGCTTGGTTCCTCCCGACAGCCTCGTCGCCACTGAAGCTTTCTTT. It specifies CASSLVPPDSLVATEAFF.

The chain is built from TRBV29-1 and TRBJ2-1; the match to TRBD2 covers 10 bases. Germline-derived CDR1 and CDR2 are SQVTM and ANQGSEA. Unmatched junction bases numbered 8, after V lost 6 bases and J lost 9 bases. The CDR3 is 13 amino acids. This chain's CDR3 is CSVGSGRSCEQFF. The CDR3 DNA reads as TGCAGCGTCGGTAGCGGGAGGAGTTGTGAGCAGTTCTTC.

The chain links TRBV6-5 to TRBJ1-1; 9 positions match TRBD1. The trim removed 4 bases at V and 11 bases at J, leaving 5 bases unmatched. Germline CDR1 MNHEY, CDR2 SVGAGI. This CDR3 is 12 amino acids long. The CDR3, as DNA: TGTGCCAGCAGTTCCGGGACAGGGATGGCTTTCTTT. Amino acids: CASSSGTGMAFF.

The CDR3 protein is CASSLGGTGNNQPQHF. DNA for the CDR3: TGTGCCAGCAGCTTGGGCGGGACAGGCAACAATCAGCCCCAGCATTTT. The rearrangement joins TRBV7-2 to TRBJ1-5; 8 bases fit TRBD1. Germline-derived CDR1 and CDR2 are SGHTA and FQGNSA. Trimming removed 3 bases from V and 3 bases from J; junction bases left unmatched: 7. The CDR3 extends over 16 amino acids.

The V and J genes are TRBV4-1 and TRBJ1-6; unclear D gene. Germline V gene sequence: CDR1 MGHRA, CDR2 YSYEKL. V dropped 1 base and J dropped 5 bases, with 6 bases sitting between them. The length of the CDR3 is 14 residues. CDR3 loop: CASSQVTDNSPLHF. In DNA, the CDR3 is TGCGCCAGCAGCCAAGTAACAGATAATTCACCCCTCCACTTT.

The chain employs TRBV14 and TRBJ2-5; D is undetermined. Looked up from germline, CDR1 is SGHDN and CDR2 is FVKESK. V dropped 0 bases and J dropped 1 base, with 6 bases sitting between them. This CDR3 spans 14 amino acids. The CDR3 is CASSQDSTQETQYF. Written as DNA, the CDR3 is TGTGCCAGCAGCCAAGATTCGACCCAAGAGACCCAGTACTTC.